Listed here is a single T cell receptor (beta chain). Its antigen is unknown. V lost 4 bases to trimming and J lost 2 bases, with 9 bases between them. The CDR3 covers 13 residues. Germline V gene sequence: CDR1 GTSNPN, CDR2 SVGIG (reference sequence). This entry belongs to a study of neoadjuvant nivolumab and ipilimumab in lung cancer. Study context: The combination arm added day-1 ipilimumab 1 mg/kg to nivolumab 3 mg/kg on days 1, 15, 29. General observations from the study: Resected-tumor TCR richness correlated positively with pretherapy blood richness. Only a single major-pathologic-response sample was available for clonality analysis. TCR receptors were sequenced in few samples.

Repertoires were generated with immunoSEQ multiplex PCR, while TCRdb's copy carries only in-frame clones and drops some. The table has 25,000 to 30,000 clones, about 83% seen once; the top ten hold around 5%. This receptor was identified in an adult with non-small cell lung cancer. Sequenced material: tumor tissue, taken after neoadjuvant nivolumab, alone or with ipilimumab, at or shortly before surgery. The chain carries TRBV30 and TRBJ1-3; a possible D gene is TRBD1 (5 bases). DNA of the CDR3: TGTGCCTGGAAGCAAGGGGCTGGAAACACCATATATTTT. Translating gives CAWKQGAGNTIYF.